Each of the 20 T cell receptor beta chains below was sequenced from the same sample in a study of low-dose radiotherapy and immunotherapy resistance in tumors. Time point noted: after trial treatment. The treatment was: LDRT plus nivolumab, ipilimumab, low-dose cyclophosphamide and aspirin (RACIN trial). Both TCRalpha and TCRbeta chains were reverse transcribed with V-gene-specific primers. Using a constant-region primer together with a V-primer adapter, TCRs were subjected to roughly 18 PCR cycles of amplification. TCRdb re-called the reads through MiXCR, storing one row per CDR3 protein. The sample has 65,000 to 85,000 distinct CDR3 sequences, less than 20% seen once. This specimen was PBMCs, taken after low-dose radiotherapy plus immunotherapy. These receptor sequences come from a male donor with prostate cancer.

This clonotype was seen repeatedly, ten times or more. The CDR3 DNA is TGCAGTGCTCCCTTGGTACAGGGCGTTGACTATGGCTACACCTTC. Its protein product is CSAPLVQGVDYGYTF. The chain uses TRBV20-1 and TRBJ1-2; D possibly corresponds to TRBD1 (6 bases). CDR3 length equals 15 residues. The V gene's germline CDR1 is DFQATT and CDR2 SNEGSKA (reference sequence). V was pared by 5 bases and J by 3 bases, with 19 bases between.

This clonotype was seen at least ten times. This chain links TRBV6-2 or TRBV6-3 with TRBJ1-1; no clear D gene. The V end was cut by 5 bases, the J end by 0 bases, with 10 bases between. Germline V lookup: CDR1 MNHEY, CDR2 SVGEGT. This CDR3 is built from 14 residues. The CDR3 loop is CASSEPYMNTEAFF. The CDR3 nucleotides are TGTGCCAGCAGTGAACCCTACATGAACACTGAAGCTTTCTTT.

Many counts were recorded for this clonotype. The genes are TRBV2 and TRBJ1-1, with D unclear. V was pared by 4 bases and J by 0 bases, with 6 bases between. Per germline, CDR1 SNHLY and CDR2 FYNNEI. This CDR3 comprises 13 residues. The CDR3 spells CASSADMNTEAFF. DNA of the CDR3: TGTGCCAGCAGTGCCGATATGAACACTGAAGCTTTCTTT.

This clonotype was counted many times. This chain links TRBV14 with TRBJ2-7; TRBD1 agrees at 9 bases. V trimming: 4 bases; J trimming: 4 bases; junction bases outside the gene matches: 11. The CDR3 has 16 residues. CDR1 is SGHDN and CDR2 is FVKESK in the germline V gene. The CDR3 DNA is TGTGCCAGCAGCCCAAGGACCGGGACAGGGCTTTACGAGCAGTACTTC. Translated: CASSPRTGTGLYEQYF.

This clonotype has a count of ten or more. The chain has TRBV5-1 and TRBJ2-2, with 9 bases identical to TRBD2. There are 15 residues in the CDR3. V dropped 5 bases and J dropped 4; count of bases not matched to a gene: 6. Germline assignment: CDR1 SGHRS and CDR2 YFSETQ. The CDR3 DNA sequence: TGCGCCAGCAGTCTAATGACTAGCGGCACCGGGGAGCTGTTTTTT. It codes for CASSLMTSGTGELFF.

This clonotype has a count of ten or more. V and J are TRBV9 and TRBJ2-1; TRBD2 agrees at 14 bases. There are 18 residues in the CDR3. Germline V gene sequence: CDR1 SGDLS, CDR2 YYNGEE. Trimming removed 3 bases from V and 0 bases from J; junction bases left unmatched: 5. The CDR3 coding sequence is TGTGCCAGCAGCGCGGGACTAGCGGGAGCCCTCTCCTACAATGAGCAGTTCTTC. Residues: CASSAGLAGALSYNEQFF.

This clonotype was counted many times. The chain employs TRBV12-3 or TRBV12-4 and TRBJ1-2; 9 bases map to TRBD1. Trimming removed 5 bases from V and 1 base from J; junction bases left unmatched: 5. The CDR3 extends over 15 amino acids. DNA of the CDR3: TGTGCCAGCAGTCCCGGGACAGGGAGTAACTATGGCTACACCTTC. This encodes CASSPGTGSNYGYTF.

Ten or more counts support this clonotype. V is TRBV7-8 and J is TRBJ2-5, with 7 bases lining up with TRBD1. The CDR3 runs 14 residues. The trim removed 6 bases at V and 2 bases at J, leaving 6 bases unmatched. Germline assignment: CDR1 SGHVS and CDR2 FQNEAQ. CDR3: CASRRGQLQETQYF. CDR3 bases: TGTGCCAGCAGGAGGGGACAGTTGCAAGAGACCCAGTACTTC.

This clonotype showed up many times. The CDR3 here is CASSGDTDLDEQYF. CDR3 nucleotide sequence: TGTGCCAGCAGCGGGGATACCGACCTTGACGAGCAGTACTTC. The chain couples TRBV7-9 to TRBJ2-7; D ambiguous. CDR3 length equals 14 residues. V was cut by 5 bases and J by 5 bases, with 16 bases left in between. Per the germline V gene, CDR1 is SEHNR and CDR2 is FQNEAQ (reference sequence).

This clonotype was seen at least ten times. The chain is built from TRBV5-5 and TRBJ2-5; no reliable D call. Trimming left V 4 bases short and J 5 bases short, with 15 bases between. Germline V gives CDR1 SGHKS, CDR2 YYEKEE (reference sequence). CDR3 length: 14 residues. The CDR3 nucleotides are TGTGCCAGCAGCCCCGACCCCGTCGGGGAGACCCAGTACTTC. Translating gives CASSPDPVGETQYF.

This clonotype has at least ten counts. The chain combines TRBV19 with TRBJ2-1; D remains ambiguous. The CDR3 has 11 residues. Trimming left V 6 bases short and J 9 bases short, with 9 bases between. Germline V gene sequence: CDR1 LNHDA, CDR2 SQIVND (reference sequence). CDR3 in DNA: TGTGCCAGTAGATCCGGGCCTGAGCAGTTCTTC. It yields the protein CASRSGPEQFF. Full variable domain (rest looked up from reference TRBV19 and TRBJ2-1): DGGITQSPKYLFRKEGQNVTLSCEQNLNHDAMYWYRQDPGQGLRLIYYSQIVNDFQKGDIAEGYSVSREKKESFPLTVTSAQKNPTAFYLCASRSGPEQFFGPGTRLTVL.

As to this clonotype: One base separates it from a far larger clone, so it is likely a read error. The chain combines TRBV7-9 with TRBJ2-1; TRBD2 might be the D (6 bases). The CDR3 length is 15 residues. The germline V gene encodes CDR1 SEHNR and CDR2 FQNEAQ (reference sequence). The CDR3 DNA is TGTGTCAGCATCCCAGGGAGGCAGGGAGGAAATGAGCAGTTCTTC. This sequence encodes CVSIPGRQGGNEQFF. The variable domain in full, with the rest retrieved from reference TRBV7-9 and TRBJ2-1, is DTGVSQNPRHKITKRGQNVTFRCDPISEHNRLYWYRQTLGQGPEFLTYFQNEAQLEKSRLLSDRFSAERPKGSFSTLEIQRTEQGDSAMYLCVSIPGRQGGNEQFFGPGTRLTVL.

In this sample, this clonotype turned up many times. J is TRBJ2-5 and V is TRBV14; 11 nucleotides line up with TRBD1. The V gene's germline CDR1 is SGHDN and CDR2 FVKESK. The CDR3 length is 17 residues. Losses at the gene ends were 3 bases for V and 5 bases for J; bases not matched to a gene: 11. CDR3 loop: CASSHLLGTGGSETQYF. The CDR3 DNA sequence: TGTGCCAGCAGCCATCTCCTTGGGACAGGGGGATCGGAGACCCAGTACTTC.

In this sample, this clonotype turned up many times. The CDR3 here is CASSPGLSSGNTIYF. For the CDR3, the DNA is TGTGCCAGCAGTCCGGGACTGAGCTCTGGAAACACCATATATTTT. V and J are TRBV2 and TRBJ1-3; TRBD1 might be the D (5 bases). Trimming took off 5 bases at V and 0 bases at J, with 11 bases between the two ends. CDR1 is SNHLY and CDR2 is FYNNEI in the germline V gene. This CDR3 has 15 residues.

At least ten counts were recorded for this clonotype. V is TRBV28 and J is TRBJ2-1, with TRBD1 identical over 10 bases. V was pared by 5 bases and J by 2 bases, with 6 bases of the junction left unmatched. In germline, CDR1 is MDHEN, CDR2 SYDVKM. This CDR3 is 16 amino acids long. The CDR3 reads CASSGVDRGPYNEQFF. The CDR3 bases are TGTGCCAGCAGTGGAGTCGACAGGGGGCCCTACAATGAGCAGTTCTTC.

The chain has TRBV30 and TRBJ2-1; possible D gene TRBD2, 6 bases. The CDR3 has 13 amino acids. Germline V gene lookup returns CDR1 GTSNPN and CDR2 SVGIG (reference sequence). Deletions cut 0 bases from V and 13 bases from J, with 16 bases between. CDR3 loop: CAWSVTRDRSQFF. The CDR3 DNA sequence: TGTGCCTGGAGTGTAACGCGGGATAGAAGCCAGTTCTTC.

There are many counts of this clonotype. V usage is TRBV7-9 and J usage is TRBJ1-1; D is unclear. This CDR3 has 15 amino acids. The V gene's germline CDR1 is SEHNR and CDR2 FQNEAQ (reference sequence). Trimming removed 1 base from V and 0 bases from J, with 9 bases in between. The DNA for the CDR3 is TGTGCCAGCAGCTTAGGTTCGGGCCTGAACACTGAAGCTTTCTTT. It yields the protein CASSLGSGLNTEAFF.

This clonotype was detected many times. The J gene is TRBJ1-5, the V gene TRBV28, with 7 bases fitting TRBD1. The CDR3 loop spans 15 amino acids. Losses at the gene ends were 6 bases for V and 3 bases for J; bases not matched to a gene: 8. The V gene's germline CDR1 is MDHEN and CDR2 SYDVKM. The CDR3 protein is CASRIPGQFNQPQHF. The CDR3 DNA reads as TGTGCCAGCAGAATACCGGGACAGTTCAATCAGCCCCAGCATTTT.

Comment on this clonotype: A far larger clone lies a single base away; this is likely a read error. The J gene is TRBJ2-7, the V gene TRBV28, with D perhaps being TRBD1 or TRBD2 (5 bases each). The J call may be faulty, since TRBJ2-1 better matches the DNA end. CDR3 length: 14 amino acids. Germline values: CDR1 MDHEN, CDR2 SYDVKM. In DNA form, the CDR3 reads TGTGCCAGCAGCAAGAGGGGCAGCTACAATGAGCAGTTCTTC. Protein: CASSKRGSYNEQFF.

This clonotype has at least ten counts. V gene TRBV14 combines with J gene TRBJ1-1; D perhaps matches TRBD1 (5 bases). V was shortened by 1 base and J by 0 bases, with 12 bases between the two germline ends. The germline V gene encodes CDR1 SGHDN and CDR2 FVKESK. This CDR3 is built from 16 residues. In DNA, the CDR3 is TGTGCCAGCAGCCAAGGAGACGGGGGGTTGAACACTGAAGCTTTCTTT. Translated, it gives CASSQGDGGLNTEAFF.